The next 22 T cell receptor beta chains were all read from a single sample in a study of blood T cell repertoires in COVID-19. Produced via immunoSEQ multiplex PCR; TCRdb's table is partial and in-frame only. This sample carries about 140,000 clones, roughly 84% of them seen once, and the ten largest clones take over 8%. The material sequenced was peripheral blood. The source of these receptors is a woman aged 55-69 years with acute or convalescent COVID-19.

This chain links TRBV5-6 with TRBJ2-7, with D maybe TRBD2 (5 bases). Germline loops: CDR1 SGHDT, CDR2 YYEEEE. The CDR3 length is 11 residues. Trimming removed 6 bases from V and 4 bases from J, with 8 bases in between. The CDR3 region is CASTEGYEQYF. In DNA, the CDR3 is TGTGCCAGCACCGAGGGTTACGAGCAGTACTTC. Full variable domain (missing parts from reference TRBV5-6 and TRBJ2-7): DAGVTQSPTHLIKTRGQQVTLRCSPKSGHDTVSWYQQALGQGPQFIFQYYEEEERQRGNFPDRFSGHQFPNYSSELNVNALLLGDSALYLCASTEGYEQYFGPGTRLTVT.

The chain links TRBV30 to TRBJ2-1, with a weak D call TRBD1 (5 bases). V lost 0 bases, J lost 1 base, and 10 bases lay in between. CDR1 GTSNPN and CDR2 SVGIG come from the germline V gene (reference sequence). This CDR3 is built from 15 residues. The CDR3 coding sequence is TGTGCCTGGAGTGTCTTAGGGGAATCCTACAATGAGCAGTTCTTC. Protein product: CAWSVLGESYNEQFF.

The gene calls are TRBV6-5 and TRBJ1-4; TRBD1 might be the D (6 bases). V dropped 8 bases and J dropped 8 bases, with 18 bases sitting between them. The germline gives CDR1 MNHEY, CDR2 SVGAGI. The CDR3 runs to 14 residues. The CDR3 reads CASGRGAEREKLFF. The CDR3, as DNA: TGTGCCAGCGGTCGGGGGGCGGAGCGGGAAAAACTGTTTTTT.

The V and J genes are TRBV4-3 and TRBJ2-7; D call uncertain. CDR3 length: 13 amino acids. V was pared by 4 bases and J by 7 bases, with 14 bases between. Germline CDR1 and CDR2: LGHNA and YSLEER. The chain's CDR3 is CASSLPPPEEQYF. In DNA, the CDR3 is TGCGCCAGCAGCCTACCGCCGCCGGAGGAGCAGTACTTC.

The CDR3 DNA reads TGCAGTGCAAGTTCGAGAAACTATGGCTACACCTTC. This sequence encodes CSASSRNYGYTF. V is TRBV20-1 and J is TRBJ1-2; D ambiguous. Germline values: CDR1 DFQATT, CDR2 SNEGSKA (reference sequence). This CDR3 has 12 residues. The V end lost 6 bases, the J end lost 2 bases, and 10 bases lay between the germline ends.

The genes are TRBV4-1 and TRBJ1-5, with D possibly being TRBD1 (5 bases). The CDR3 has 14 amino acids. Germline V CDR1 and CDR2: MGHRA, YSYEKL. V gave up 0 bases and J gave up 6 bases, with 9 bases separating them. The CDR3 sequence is CASSQDSGGQPQHF. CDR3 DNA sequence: TGCGCCAGCAGCCAAGATTCCGGGGGTCAGCCCCAGCATTTT.

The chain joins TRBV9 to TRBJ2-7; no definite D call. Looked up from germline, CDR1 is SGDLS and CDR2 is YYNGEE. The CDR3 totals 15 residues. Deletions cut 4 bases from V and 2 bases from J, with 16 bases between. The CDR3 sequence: CASSPQEQWAYEQYF. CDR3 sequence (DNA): TGTGCCAGCAGCCCCCAGGAACAGTGGGCCTACGAGCAGTACTTC.

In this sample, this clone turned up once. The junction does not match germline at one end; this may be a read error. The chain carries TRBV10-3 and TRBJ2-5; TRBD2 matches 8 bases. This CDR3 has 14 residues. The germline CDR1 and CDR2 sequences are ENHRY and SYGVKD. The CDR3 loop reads CATSSGEPRETQYF. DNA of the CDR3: TGTGCCACCAGTAGCGGGGAGCCTAGGGAGACCCAGTACTTC.

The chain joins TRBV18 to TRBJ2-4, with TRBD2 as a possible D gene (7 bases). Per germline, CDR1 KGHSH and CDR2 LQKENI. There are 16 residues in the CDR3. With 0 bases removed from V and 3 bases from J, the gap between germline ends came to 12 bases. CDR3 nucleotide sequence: TGTGCCAGCTCACCACCTTACAGGGAGGGCAAAAACATTCAGTACTTC. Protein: CASSPPYREGKNIQYF.

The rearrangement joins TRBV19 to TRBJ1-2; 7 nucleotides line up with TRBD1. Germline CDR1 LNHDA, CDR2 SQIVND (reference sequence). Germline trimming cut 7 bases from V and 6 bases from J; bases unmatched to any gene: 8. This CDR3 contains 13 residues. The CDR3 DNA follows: TGTGCCAGTACTACGGGACAGCTAAATGGCTACACCTTC. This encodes CASTTGQLNGYTF. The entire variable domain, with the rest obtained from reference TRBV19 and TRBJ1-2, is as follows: DGGITQSPKYLFRKEGQNVTLSCEQNLNHDAMYWYRQDPGQGLRLIYYSQIVNDFQKGDIAEGYSVSREKKESFPLTVTSAQKNPTAFYLCASTTGQLNGYTFGSGTRLTVV.

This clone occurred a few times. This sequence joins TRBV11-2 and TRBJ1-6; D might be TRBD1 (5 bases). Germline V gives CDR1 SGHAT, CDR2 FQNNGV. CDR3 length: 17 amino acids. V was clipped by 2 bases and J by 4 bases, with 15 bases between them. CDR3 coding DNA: TGTGCCAGCAGCTTATTCCGGGGGAGCGTGTATAATTCACCCCTCCACTTT. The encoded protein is CASSLFRGSVYNSPLHF.

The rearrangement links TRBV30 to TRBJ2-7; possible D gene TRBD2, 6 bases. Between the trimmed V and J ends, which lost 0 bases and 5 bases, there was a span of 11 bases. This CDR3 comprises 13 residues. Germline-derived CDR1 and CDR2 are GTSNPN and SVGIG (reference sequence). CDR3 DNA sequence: TGTGCCTGGAGTGTGGGAGGAATCCACGAGCAGTACTTC. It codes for CAWSVGGIHEQYF.

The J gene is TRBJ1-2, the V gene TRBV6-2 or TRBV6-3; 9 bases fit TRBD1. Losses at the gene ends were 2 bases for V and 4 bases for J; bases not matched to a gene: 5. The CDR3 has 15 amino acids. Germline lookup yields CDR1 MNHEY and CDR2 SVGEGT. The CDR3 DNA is TGTGCCAGCAGTTACGCGGACAGGGGTCCCTATGGCTACACCTTC. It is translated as CASSYADRGPYGYTF.

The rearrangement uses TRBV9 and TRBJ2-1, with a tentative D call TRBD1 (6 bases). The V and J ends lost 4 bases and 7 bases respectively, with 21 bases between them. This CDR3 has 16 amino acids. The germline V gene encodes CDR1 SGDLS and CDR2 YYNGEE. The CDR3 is CASSPSGEGVRNEQFF. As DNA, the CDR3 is TGTGCCAGCAGCCCTTCTGGAGAGGGGGTAAGGAATGAGCAGTTCTTC.

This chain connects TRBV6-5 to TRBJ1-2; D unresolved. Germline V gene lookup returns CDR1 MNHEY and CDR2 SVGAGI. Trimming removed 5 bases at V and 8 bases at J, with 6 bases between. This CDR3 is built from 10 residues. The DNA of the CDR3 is TGTGCCAGCAGTCAGGTCGGCTACACCTTC. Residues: CASSQVGYTF.

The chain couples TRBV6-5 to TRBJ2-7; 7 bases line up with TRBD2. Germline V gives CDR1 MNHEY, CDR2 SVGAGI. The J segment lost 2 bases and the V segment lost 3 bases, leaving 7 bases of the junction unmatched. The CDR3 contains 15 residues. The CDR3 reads CASSYERGGTYEQYF. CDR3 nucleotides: TGTGCCAGCAGTTATGAGCGGGGAGGCACCTACGAGCAGTACTTC.

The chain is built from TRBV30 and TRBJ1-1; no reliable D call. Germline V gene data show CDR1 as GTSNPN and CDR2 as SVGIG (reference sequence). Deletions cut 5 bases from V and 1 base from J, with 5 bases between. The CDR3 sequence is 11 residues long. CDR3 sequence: CAWERNTEAFF. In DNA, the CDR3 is TGTGCCTGGGAGCGGAACACTGAAGCTTTCTTT.

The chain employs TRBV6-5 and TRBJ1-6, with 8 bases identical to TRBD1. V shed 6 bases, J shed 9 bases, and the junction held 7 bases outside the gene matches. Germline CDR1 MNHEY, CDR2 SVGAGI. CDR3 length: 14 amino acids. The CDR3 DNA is TGTGCCAGCAGACGCGACAGGGGCGGTTCACCCCTCCACTTT. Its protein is CASRRDRGGSPLHF.

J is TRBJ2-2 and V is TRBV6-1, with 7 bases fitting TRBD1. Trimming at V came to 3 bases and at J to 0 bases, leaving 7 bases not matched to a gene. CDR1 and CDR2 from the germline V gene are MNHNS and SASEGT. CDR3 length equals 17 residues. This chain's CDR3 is CASSDQTGLTNTGELFF. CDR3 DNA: TGTGCCAGCAGTGATCAGACAGGGCTGACGAACACCGGGGAGCTGTTTTTT.

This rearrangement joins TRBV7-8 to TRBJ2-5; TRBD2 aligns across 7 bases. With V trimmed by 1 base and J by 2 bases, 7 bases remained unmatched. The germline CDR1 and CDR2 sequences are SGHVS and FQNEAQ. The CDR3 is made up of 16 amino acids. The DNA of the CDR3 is TGTGCCAGCAGCTTAGGGGGGGGAAGAGAACAAGAGACCCAGTACTTC. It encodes CASSLGGGREQETQYF.

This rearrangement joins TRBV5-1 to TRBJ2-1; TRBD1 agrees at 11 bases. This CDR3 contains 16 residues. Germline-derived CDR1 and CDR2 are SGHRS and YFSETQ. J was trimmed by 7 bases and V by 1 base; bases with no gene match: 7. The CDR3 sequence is CASSLNGQGAGNEQFF. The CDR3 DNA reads TGCGCCAGCAGCTTGAACGGACAGGGGGCCGGGAATGAGCAGTTCTTC.

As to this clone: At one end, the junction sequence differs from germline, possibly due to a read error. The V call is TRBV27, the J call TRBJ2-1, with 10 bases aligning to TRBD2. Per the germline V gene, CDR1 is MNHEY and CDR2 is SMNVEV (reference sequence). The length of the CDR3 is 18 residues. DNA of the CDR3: TGTGCCAGCAGTTTAATGGGACTAGCGCTGTCATCCTACACTGAGCAGTTCTTC. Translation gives CASSLMGLALSSYTEQFF.